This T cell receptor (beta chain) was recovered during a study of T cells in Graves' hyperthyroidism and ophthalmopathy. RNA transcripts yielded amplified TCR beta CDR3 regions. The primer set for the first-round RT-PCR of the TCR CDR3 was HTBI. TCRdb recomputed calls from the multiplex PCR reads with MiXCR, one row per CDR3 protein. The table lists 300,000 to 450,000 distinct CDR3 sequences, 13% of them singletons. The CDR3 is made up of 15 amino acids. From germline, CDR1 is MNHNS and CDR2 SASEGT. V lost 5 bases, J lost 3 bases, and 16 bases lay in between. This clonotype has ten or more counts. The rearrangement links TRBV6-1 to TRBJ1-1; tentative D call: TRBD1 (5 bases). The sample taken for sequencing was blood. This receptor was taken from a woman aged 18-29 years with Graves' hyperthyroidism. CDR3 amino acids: CASSSSTGTYTEAFF. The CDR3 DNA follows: TGTGCCAGCAGTTCTTCAACCGGGACTTACACTGAAGCTTTCTTT.